One and the same sample provided the 23 T cell receptor beta chains below, sequenced in a study of shared clonotypes between healthy human individuals. The protocol was immunoSEQ multiplex PCR, while the TCRdb copy is restricted to in-frame clones and leaves out a portion. The data contain about a million clones, 60% to 80% of them seen just once; the ten biggest clones take up approximately 1.5%. Material for sequencing was memory CD4+ T cells sorted from blood. The subset denotes: CD45RA-negative fraction. Receptors were obtained from a man younger than 30 in good health.

The rearrangement links TRBV6-1 to TRBJ2-4; 8 bases are shared with TRBD1. Germline V gene data show CDR1 as MNHNS and CDR2 as SASEGT. This CDR3 contains 17 residues. The junction had 5 bases not matched to a gene; V was cut back by 0 bases and J by 1 base. CDR3 sequence reads: CASSEASGGFAKNIQYF. The CDR3 DNA reads as TGTGCCAGCAGTGAAGCGTCAGGGGGCTTCGCCAAAAACATTCAGTACTTC.

The rearrangement uses TRBV6-1 and TRBJ2-2, with 9 bases aligning to TRBD2. Germline V lookup: CDR1 MNHNS, CDR2 SASEGT. This CDR3 region has 16 residues. V was clipped by 2 bases and J by 6 bases; unmatched bases: 7. The CDR3 coding sequence is TGTGCCAGCAGTGAATTAGCGGGGGATATCGCCGGGGAGCTGTTTTTT. Amino acids: CASSELAGDIAGELFF.

The chain joins TRBV4-1 to TRBJ2-3; D not resolved. CDR3 length equals 16 residues. CDR1 is MGHRA, CDR2 YSYEKL, per germline. Trimming left V 1 base short and J 2 bases short, with 13 bases between. The CDR3 DNA reads as TGCGCCAGCAGCCAAGTTCTAAGGGATTCCACAGATACGCAGTATTTT. Protein: CASSQVLRDSTDTQYF.

V is TRBV5-1 and J is TRBJ2-3; the match to TRBD2 covers 8 bases. The V and J ends lost 5 bases and 0 bases, in that order; junction bases with no gene match: 5. CDR3 size: 15 residues. The germline V gene has CDR1 SGHRS and CDR2 YFSETQ. The CDR3 region has the DNA TGCGCCAGCAGGCCAACTAGCGGAAGCACAGATACGCAGTATTTT. It translates to CASRPTSGSTDTQYF.

The chain recombines TRBV19 with TRBJ1-4; D gene uncertain. Germline CDR1 reads LNHDA; CDR2 reads SQIVND (reference sequence). Trimming shortened V by 3 bases and J by 8 bases, and 4 bases separated the two germline ends. This CDR3 contains 11 residues. The CDR3 DNA follows: TGTGCCAGTAGTATTCGAGAAAAACTGTTTTTT. Translated: CASSIREKLFF.

With respect to this clone: Other DNA sequences in this sample translate to the same CDR3. The chain combines TRBV30 with TRBJ1-3; D is ambiguous. Germline CDR1 reads GTSNPN; CDR2 reads SVGIG (reference sequence). The CDR3 spans 13 residues. Trimming removed 4 bases at V and 1 base at J, with 8 bases between. As DNA, the CDR3 is TGTGCCTGGACAGAAGATTCTGGAAACACCATATATTTT. This gives the protein CAWTEDSGNTIYF.

The chain has TRBV11-3 and TRBJ2-2; tentatively, D is TRBD2 (6 bases). This CDR3 region has 15 residues. V lost 2 bases to trimming and J lost 4 bases, with 11 bases between them. Germline V gene sequence: CDR1 SGHNT, CDR2 YENEEA. CDR3 DNA: TGTGCCAGCAGCTTAACGTTGGGGGGCACCGGGGAGCTGTTTTTT. It translates to CASSLTLGGTGELFF.

V and J are TRBV6-1 and TRBJ1-4; D is undetermined. Germline V gene data show CDR1 as MNHNS and CDR2 as SASEGT. Trimming removed 10 bases from V and 5 bases from J, with 17 bases in between. The CDR3 contains 14 residues. As DNA, the CDR3 is TGTGCCACCCTTCTCGATGGAACCAATGAAAAACTGTTTTTT. Its translation is CATLLDGTNEKLFF.

The V call is TRBV19, the J call TRBJ1-1; TRBD1 might be the D (5 bases). The CDR3 has 16 residues. Germline V gives CDR1 LNHDA, CDR2 SQIVND (reference sequence). V was pared by 3 bases and J by 3 bases, with 17 bases between. CDR3 sequence: CASSIGTGPRDTEAFF. CDR3 bases: TGTGCCAGTAGTATCGGTACGGGACCGCGGGACACTGAAGCTTTCTTT.

The gene calls are TRBV15 and TRBJ2-7; the D gene is possibly TRBD1 (6 bases). V lost 0 bases and J lost 12, with 12 bases in between. Germline V gene data show CDR1 as LNHNV and CDR2 as YYDKDF (reference sequence). The CDR3 has 12 amino acids. The CDR3 protein is CATSRETGLPYF. CDR3 nucleotides: TGTGCCACCAGCAGAGAGACAGGCCTGCCGTACTTC.

Written as DNA, the CDR3 is TGTGCCAGCAGCGGAGCTAGCGTGGCAGATACGCAGTATTTT. This codes for CASSGASVADTQYF. This chain links TRBV9 with TRBJ2-3, with a weak D call TRBD2 (6 bases). The germline CDR1 and CDR2 sequences are SGDLS and YYNGEE. The CDR3 covers 14 residues. Trimming cost V 3 bases and J 4 bases, with 12 bases left between them.

This clone was counted a few times. V is TRBV5-4 and J is TRBJ2-1; perhaps TRBD2 as D (5 bases). The CDR3 is 14 residues long. V shed 2 bases and J shed 9 bases, with 15 bases lying between them. Germline-derived CDR1 and CDR2 are SGHNT and YYREEE (reference sequence). For the CDR3, the DNA is TGTGCCAGCAGCTTCGGACTGGAGCGCGGTGAGCAGTTCTTC. Translated, it gives CASSFGLERGEQFF.

V usage is TRBV5-1 and J usage is TRBJ2-3, with D possibly TRBD2 on 5 matching bases. The V gene's germline CDR1 is SGHRS and CDR2 YFSETQ. Trimming removed 3 bases from V and 0 bases from J, with 11 bases in between. The CDR3 extends over 15 amino acids. In nucleotides, the CDR3 is TGCGCCAGCAGCTGGACTTTTACTAGCACAGATACGCAGTATTTT. It encodes CASSWTFTSTDTQYF.

The chain uses TRBV5-4 and TRBJ2-4; D possibly matches TRBD1 or TRBD2 (5 bases each). This CDR3 region has 13 residues. Germline V gives CDR1 SGHNT, CDR2 YYREEE (reference sequence). V lost 4 bases and J 6 bases, leaving 11 bases between the germline ends. As DNA, the CDR3 is TGTGCCAGCAGCCGGGACGGTCTAAACATTCAGTACTTC. Protein sequence: CASSRDGLNIQYF.

The chain combines TRBV5-1 with TRBJ2-5; 9 nucleotides match TRBD1. V was pared by 4 bases and J by 5 bases, with 15 bases of the junction left unmatched. Per germline, CDR1 SGHRS and CDR2 YFSETQ. The length of the CDR3 is 17 residues. In DNA form, the CDR3 reads TGCGCCAGCAGCGAGGGACAGGGAGCATCCTCAAGGGAGACCCAGTACTTC. Protein product: CASSEGQGASSRETQYF.

In nucleotides, the CDR3 is TGTGCCAGCAGCACCAGGGCCGGATTTAATGAAAAACTGTTTTTT. Translated: CASSTRAGFNEKLFF. The genes are TRBV11-2 and TRBJ1-4, with D maybe TRBD1 (5 bases). The CDR3 spans 15 residues. The germline CDR1 and CDR2 sequences are SGHAT and FQNNGV. V was trimmed by 5 bases and J by 4 bases, leaving 14 bases between them.

This chain's CDR3 is CASSFARDRENTEAFF. The DNA of the CDR3 is TGTGCCAGCTCATTCGCCCGGGACAGAGAGAACACTGAAGCTTTCTTT. The chain couples TRBV18 to TRBJ1-1; 7 bases map to TRBD1. Trimming took 5 bases from V and 1 from J; bases not matched to a gene: 10. The CDR3 has 16 amino acids. Germline assignment: CDR1 KGHSH and CDR2 LQKENI. Variable domain in full (rest from reference TRBV18 and TRBJ1-1): NAGVMQNPRHLVRRRGQEARLRCSPMKGHSHVYWYRQLPEEGLKFMVYLQKENIIDESGMPKERFSAEFPKEGPSILRIQQVVRGDSAAYFCASSFARDRENTEAFFGQGTRLTVV.

Of note for this clone: In the same sample, other DNA sequences code for this CDR3. The V gene is TRBV7-2, the J gene TRBJ2-7; TRBD1 agrees at 8 bases. Germline loops: CDR1 SGHTA, CDR2 FQGNSA. V lost 5 bases, J lost 1 base, and 4 bases stayed unmatched. The CDR3 length is 14 residues. The CDR3 loop is CASSPRQGSYEQYF. The CDR3 DNA is TGTGCCAGCAGCCCCAGACAGGGGTCCTACGAGCAGTACTTC.

The V and J genes are TRBV5-1 and TRBJ2-7; 8 bases align to TRBD1. Germline V gene data show CDR1 as SGHRS and CDR2 as YFSETQ. With V trimmed by 4 bases and J by 6 bases, 9 bases remained unmatched. CDR3 length: 14 amino acids. The CDR3 DNA is TGCGCCAGCAGCCTAGACAGGGGATCACGCGAGCAGTACTTC. This codes for CASSLDRGSREQYF.

The chain couples TRBV30 to TRBJ1-2; tentative D call: TRBD1 (5 bases). Germline-derived CDR1 and CDR2 are GTSNPN and SVGIG (reference sequence). The V gene lost 4 bases and the J gene lost 2 bases, with 14 bases spanning the gap. This CDR3 is 14 amino acids long. The CDR3 region is CAWTLGGSNYGYTF. As DNA, the CDR3 is TGTGCCTGGACCCTGGGGGGGTCCAACTATGGCTACACCTTC.

The chain links TRBV7-2 to TRBJ2-7; 7 bases map to TRBD1. The J segment lost 3 bases and the V segment lost 3 bases, leaving 2 bases of the junction unmatched. The CDR3 is 13 residues long. Germline V gene sequence: CDR1 SGHTA, CDR2 FQGNSA. The CDR3 sequence is CASSFGQVYEQYF. In DNA, the CDR3 is TGTGCCAGCAGCTTTGGACAGGTCTACGAGCAGTACTTC.

The rearrangement links TRBV12-1 to TRBJ1-2; the tabulated D call, TRBD1, remains unverified against the DNA. TRBV12-1 is recorded as a pseudogene. The CDR3 contains 19 residues. The CDR3 loop reads CASSFAPQMPGQKTEGYTF. Written as DNA, the CDR3 is TGTGCCAGCAGCTTTGCGCCTCAAATGCCGGGACAGAAAACAGAGGGCTACACCTTC.

CDR3 loop: CASGTSGGAPDTQYF. CDR3 DNA: TGTGCCAGCGGGACTAGCGGGGGGGCCCCAGATACGCAGTATTTT. J is TRBJ2-3 and V is TRBV6-1; 16 bases map to TRBD2. V lost 8 bases, J lost 4 bases, and 3 bases stayed unmatched. This CDR3 has 15 amino acids. Germline CDR1 reads MNHNS; CDR2 reads SASEGT.